This T cell receptor (beta chain) was recovered during a study of shared clonotypes between healthy human individuals. Comment on this clone: The antigen is not known.

Only CD45RO-negative cells positively selected for CCR7 counted as naive CD8 cells, so terminally differentiated effector memory CD45RA+ cells were excluded. There are 13 residues in the CDR3. V was shortened by 4 bases and J by 7 bases, with 10 bases between the two germline ends. Germline CDR1 is MNHEY and CDR2 is SMNVEV (reference sequence). Sequencing was performed with immunoSEQ multiplex PCR; in TCRdb, only in-frame clones are kept and a portion is missing. The sample has about 2.1 million clones, about 92% seen once; the top ten hold 1.5% to 2%. General study results and limits: Several donors shared approximately 5% of their naive CD4 clonotypes. Non-shared clonotypes were found to have lower generation probabilities than the clonotypes that were shared by all four of the sorted-subset donors. Only blood samples were collected, and tissue repertoires likely differ.

The specimen was naive CD8+ T cells from PBMCs. The TCR was taken from a man aged 18 to 29 in good health. Some clones in this sample may be carry-over from other donors' samples. The chain joins TRBV27 to TRBJ2-2; D ambiguous. The CDR3 DNA reads TGTGCCAGCAGTTCCGGGCCCCTCGGGGAGCTGTTTTTT. The encoded protein is CASSSGPLGELFF.